Listed below are T cell receptor beta chains from one sample, sequenced in a study of response to subunit inactivated influenza vaccine. TCRdb re-derived calls from the RT-PCR reads in MiXCR, one entry per CDR3 protein. The repertoire holds 550,000 to 600,000 distinct CDR3 sequences, with 12% as singletons. Specimen: PBMCs from blood, collected on the day of vaccination. The origin of the receptors is a man between 45 and 60 years old who received an inactivated influenza vaccine. CDR3s include the opening cysteine and the closing phenylalanine or tryptophan. D genes are given only for firm matches. The listing skips clone size in some rows; elsewhere it reads once, few, many or a size class.

D gene | J gene | clone size | V gene | CDR3 protein | CDR3 DNA
- | TRBJ2-7 | - | TRBV4-3 | CASSQDWGLQTREQYF | TGCGCCAGCAGCCAAGATTGGGGCCTCCAAACCCGCGAGCAGTACTTC
- | TRBJ1-2 | - | TRBV20-1 | CSARDRRAVGGYTF | TGCAGTGCTAGAGATCGTAGGGCAGTTGGTGGCTACACCTTC
TRBD1 | TRBJ1-4 | many | TRBV5-1 | CASSWDSVEEKLFF | TGCGCCAGCAGCTGGGACAGTGTCGAAGAAAAACTGTTTTTT
- | TRBJ2-5 | - | TRBV6-1 | CASTQGFGQETQYF | TGTGCCAGCACTCAGGGTTTCGGTCAAGAGACCCAGTACTTC
- | TRBJ1-2 | few | TRBV5-1 | CASSLDQGGPYGYTF | TGCGCCAGCAGCTTGGATCAGGGTGGACCGTATGGCTACACCTTC
- | TRBJ2-7 | - | TRBV4-3 | CASSQAGLSYEQYF | TGCGCCAGCAGCCAAGCAGGGTTGTCCTACGAGCAGTACTTC
- | TRBJ2-2 | few | TRBV7-9 | CASMFTGELFF | TGTGCATCCATGTTCACCGGGGAGCTGTTTTTT
- | TRBJ1-1 | - | TRBV29-1 | CSVDRGVNTEAFF | TGCAGCGTTGATCGGGGTGTGAACACTGAAGCTTTCTTT
- | TRBJ2-7 | - | TRBV14 | CASSRQDPRLNEQYF | TGTGCCAGCAGCCGACAGGACCCACGTCTAAACGAGCAGTACTTC
- | TRBJ1-5 | - | TRBV20-1 | CSVSQESNQPQHF | TGCAGTGTCTCACAGGAGAGCAATCAGCCCCAGCATTTT
TRBD2 | TRBJ2-3 | - | TRBV12-3/TRBV12-4 | CASRTAGLSSDTQYF | TGTGCCAGCAGAACAGCGGGACTCAGCTCAGATACGCAGTATTTT
- | TRBJ2-5 | - | TRBV4-3 | CASSQARASQETQYF | TGCGCCAGCAGCCAAGCCAGGGCCAGCCAAGAGACCCAGTACTTC
TRBD2 | TRBJ2-1 | few | TRBV20-1 | CSAQTSGSYNEQFF | TGCAGTGCTCAGACTAGCGGGAGTTACAATGAGCAGTTCTTC
- | TRBJ2-5 | - | TRBV2 | CASSGGSVETQYF | TGTGCCAGCAGTGGTGGTAGTGTGGAGACCCAGTACTTC
- | TRBJ2-1 | few | TRBV6-1 | CASSSGPSNEQFF | TGTGCCAGCAGTAGCGGCCCCTCGAATGAGCAGTTCTTC
- | TRBJ1-6 | - | TRBV6-2/TRBV6-3 | CASSNPSGSYNSPLHF | TGTGCCAGCAGTAACCCCTCGGGCTCCTATAATTCACCCCTCCACTTT
- | TRBJ1-1 | - | TRBV5-1 | CASSLDRVYTEAFF | TGCGCCAGCAGCTTGGACAGGGTATACACTGAAGCTTTCTTT
TRBD2 | TRBJ2-5 | - | TRBV4-1 | CASSQTSGGGETQYF | TGCGCCAGCAGCCAAACTAGCGGGGGAGGAGAGACCCAGTACTTC
TRBD2 | TRBJ2-1 | - | TRBV5-6 | CASSLRSAGVHEEFF | TGTGCCAGCAGCTTGCGGTCAGCGGGAGTACATGAGGAGTTCTTC
- | TRBJ2-2 | few | TRBV10-3 | CAISGTVLNTGELFF | TGTGCCATCAGTGGGACAGTCTTAAACACCGGGGAGCTGTTTTTT
- | TRBJ2-2 | - | TRBV5-6 | CASSLSMITGELFF | TGTGCCAGCAGCTTGAGCATGATCACCGGGGAGCTGTTTTTT
- | TRBJ1-2 | - | TRBV4-3 | CASSQEPGTNYGYTF | TGCGCCAGCAGCCAAGAACCCGGGACGAACTATGGCTACACCTTC